This entry lists 15 T cell receptor beta chains sequenced from one sample in a study of T cells in Graves' hyperthyroidism and ophthalmopathy (dated by TCRdb to between 2019 and 2020). The library was obtained by multiplex PCR. Sequencing took place on an Illumina HiSeq 2000. Amplification of TCR beta CDR3 regions was carried out from RNA transcripts. The TCR CDR3 was subjected to a first round of RT-PCR using the HTBI primer set and the Qiagen OneStep RT-PCR kit. TCRdb trimmed the raw reads at Q25, called clones with MiXCR and kept productive beta chains. Every CDR3 protein is listed once, alongside the most common genes and DNA of its rows. The sample profile shows some 580,000 distinct CDR3 sequences; roughly 16% of them were found once. Less than 3.5% of the sample lies in the top ten. Input material: blood. The source is a woman in her forties with Graves' ophthalmopathy.

This rearrangement joins TRBV10-3 to TRBJ1-1, with D hard to call. The CDR3 covers 14 residues. V gave up 10 bases and J gave up 5 bases, with 20 bases separating them. Germline values: CDR1 ENHRY, CDR2 SYGVKD. CDR3 in DNA: TGTGCCACTAGGATAGGTGAGGGAGGTACTGAAGCTTTCTTT. It codes for CATRIGEGGTEAFF.

This clonotype was seen more than once but under ten times. The chain uses TRBV5-4 and TRBJ2-1, with 9 bases fitting TRBD1. V lost 4 bases and J lost 5; bases outside the gene matches: 7. Looked up from germline, CDR1 is SGHNT and CDR2 is YYREEE (reference sequence). CDR3 length equals 15 residues. The CDR3 DNA is TGTGCCAGCAGCCCCCGGACAGGGGTTAACAATGAGCAGTTCTTC. Encoded protein: CASSPRTGVNNEQFF. The full variable domain, completed using reference TRBV5-4 and TRBJ2-1, is ETGVTQSPTHLIKTRGQQVTLRCSSQSGHNTVSWYQQALGQGPQFIFQYYREEENGRGNFPPRFSGLQFPNYSSELNVNALELDDSALYLCASSPRTGVNNEQFFGPGTRLTVL.

The sample holds many counts of this clonotype. This sequence joins TRBV5-6 and TRBJ2-3; no reliable D call. The germline CDR1 and CDR2 sequences are SGHDT and YYEEEE. This CDR3 contains 14 residues. V lost 0 bases to trimming and J lost 2 bases, with 7 bases between them. The CDR3 nucleotides read TGTGCCAGCAGCTTGGTCGGGCTCACAGATACGCAGTATTTT. This codes for CASSLVGLTDTQYF.

This clonotype was seen more than once but under ten times. V gene TRBV19 combines with J gene TRBJ1-2, with 12 bases matching TRBD1. J lost 3 bases, V lost 5 bases, and 4 bases had no gene match. CDR3 length: 15 residues. The germline gives CDR1 LNHDA, CDR2 SQIVND (reference sequence). The CDR3 nucleotides are TGTGCCAGTAGTGGGACAGGGGGCGCATACTATGGCTACACCTTC. Amino acid sequence: CASSGTGGAYYGYTF. Complete variable domain (other parts from reference TRBV19 and TRBJ1-2): DGGITQSPKYLFRKEGQNVTLSCEQNLNHDAMYWYRQDPGQGLRLIYYSQIVNDFQKGDIAEGYSVSREKKESFPLTVTSAQKNPTAFYLCASSGTGGAYYGYTFGSGTRLTVV.

The V gene is TRBV12-3 or TRBV12-4, the J gene TRBJ1-5; a possible D gene is TRBD1 (5 bases). CDR3 length: 12 amino acids. Trimming cost V 5 bases and J 8 bases, with 10 bases left between them. CDR3 bases: TGTGCCAGCAGTGAACTAGGGGAGCCCCAGCATTTT. It is translated as CASSELGEPQHF.

Many counts were recorded for this clonotype. The gene calls are TRBV2 and TRBJ2-1; D perhaps matches TRBD2 (5 bases). Trimming removed 4 bases from V and 8 bases from J, with 9 bases in between. The CDR3 loop spans 12 amino acids. The germline V gene has CDR1 SNHLY and CDR2 FYNNEI. The CDR3 protein is CASSGGWDEQFF. The CDR3 DNA sequence: TGTGCCAGCAGTGGAGGGTGGGATGAGCAGTTCTTC.

This clonotype was seen repeatedly, ten times or more. The chain employs TRBV27 and TRBJ2-5; 8 positions agree with TRBD2. J gave up 1 base and V 5 bases, and 6 bases lay outside the gene matches. CDR3 length: 15 residues. Germline loops: CDR1 MNHEY, CDR2 SMNVEV (reference sequence). This CDR3 is CASSNPGLGQETQYF. Written as DNA, the CDR3 is TGTGCCAGCAGTAACCCGGGACTAGGCCAAGAGACCCAGTACTTC.

The V gene is TRBV9, the J gene TRBJ2-5; D assignment may be TRBD1 or TRBD2 (6 bases each). V lost 6 bases, J lost 1 base, and 10 bases lay in between. This CDR3 is built from 13 residues. CDR1 is SGDLS and CDR2 is YYNGEE in the germline V gene. The CDR3 loop reads CASIRGPQETQYF. The CDR3 bases are TGTGCCAGCATCCGGGGGCCCCAAGAGACCCAGTACTTC.

The sample holds a few counts of this clonotype. This chain links TRBV3-1 with TRBJ2-2; TRBD1 agrees at 7 bases. CDR3 size: 18 residues. CDR1 and CDR2 from the germline V gene are LGHDT and YNNKEL (reference sequence). The trim removed 0 bases at V and 0 bases at J, leaving 7 bases unmatched. This CDR3 is CASSQDFYRGANTGELFF. The CDR3 bases are TGTGCCAGCAGCCAAGATTTTTACAGGGGCGCGAACACCGGGGAGCTGTTTTTT.

This chain uses TRBV5-1 with TRBJ2-5, with D possibly matching TRBD2 (6 bases). CDR3 size: 14 residues. The germline V gene has CDR1 SGHRS and CDR2 YFSETQ. Trimming pared 4 bases from V and 3 bases from J, leaving 13 bases between. The CDR3 here is CASSPGTHKETQYF. In DNA, the CDR3 is TGCGCCAGCAGCCCCGGGACTCACAAAGAGACCCAGTACTTC.

This clonotype was counted many times. The V gene is TRBV20-1, the J gene TRBJ1-1; 8 bases align to TRBD1. Trimming took 6 bases from V and 4 from J; bases not matched to a gene: 7. Germline CDR1 and CDR2: DFQATT and SNEGSKA (reference sequence). The CDR3 sequence is 13 residues long. The chain's CDR3 is CSAGDRGFTEAFF. The CDR3 DNA reads as TGCAGTGCCGGCGACAGGGGTTTCACTGAAGCTTTCTTT.

This clonotype has ten or more counts. V usage is TRBV11-3 and J usage is TRBJ2-1; 7 positions match TRBD2. The ends lost 5 bases at V and 9 bases at J; junction bases unmatched: 7. Germline V gene lookup returns CDR1 SGHNT and CDR2 YENEEA. The CDR3 has 13 amino acids. Here the CDR3 reads CASSPGGSSEQFF. The DNA of the CDR3 is TGTGCCAGCAGCCCGGGAGGCAGCAGTGAGCAGTTCTTC.

The chain recombines TRBV20-1 with TRBJ2-1; 12 bases fit TRBD2. Unmatched junction bases numbered 10, after V lost 5 bases and J lost 2 bases. The CDR3 is 17 amino acids. Germline lookup yields CDR1 DFQATT and CDR2 SNEGSKA (reference sequence). This chain's CDR3 is CSARSLAGGRAYNEQFF. CDR3 DNA sequence: TGCAGTGCTCGGAGCCTAGCGGGGGGGCGTGCCTACAATGAGCAGTTCTTC.

This clonotype was counted a few times. J is TRBJ2-1 and V is TRBV24-1; TRBD1 matches 8 bases. Germline-derived CDR1 and CDR2 are KGHDR and SFDVKD. The ends lost 2 bases at V and 3 bases at J; junction bases unmatched: 5. This CDR3 comprises 16 residues. The CDR3 DNA reads as TGTGCCACCAGTGATTCCGGACAGGGAGACTACAATGAGCAGTTCTTC. Its protein product is CATSDSGQGDYNEQFF.

This clonotype came up a few times. The chain combines TRBV11-2 with TRBJ2-7; D ambiguous. The germline V gene encodes CDR1 SGHAT and CDR2 FQNNGV. This CDR3 region has 14 residues. V was clipped by 0 bases and J by 6 bases, with 12 bases between them. CDR3 sequence reads: CASSLEGNYPEQYF. The CDR3 DNA is TGTGCCAGCAGCTTAGAAGGGAACTATCCCGAGCAGTACTTC.